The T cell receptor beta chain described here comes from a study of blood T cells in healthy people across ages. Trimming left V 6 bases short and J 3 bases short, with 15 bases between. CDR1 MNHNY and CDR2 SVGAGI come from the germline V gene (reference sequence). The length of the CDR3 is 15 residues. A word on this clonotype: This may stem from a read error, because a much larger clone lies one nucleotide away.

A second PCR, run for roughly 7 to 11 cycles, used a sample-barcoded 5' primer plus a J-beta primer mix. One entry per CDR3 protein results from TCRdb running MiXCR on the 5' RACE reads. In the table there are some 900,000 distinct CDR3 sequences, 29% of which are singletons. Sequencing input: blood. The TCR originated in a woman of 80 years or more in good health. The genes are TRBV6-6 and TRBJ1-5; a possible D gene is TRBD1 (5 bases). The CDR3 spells CASRLRQGINQPQHF. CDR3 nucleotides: TGTGCCAGCAGACTCCGCCAGGGTATCAATCAGCCCCAGCATTTT.